This TCR beta chain was profiled in a study of T-cell memory formation after mild COVID-19. Overall study findings and caveats: Certain responding clones were present in pre-infection memory, suggesting participation of cross-reactive memory. Contracting clones, day 15 to 85, had balanced CD4/CD8, and later expanders favored CD4+. The second-wave clones peaking on day 37 were not confirmed as SARS-CoV-2-specific.

The CDR3 covers 14 residues. Germline V gene lookup returns CDR1 SGDLS and CDR2 YYNGEE. V lost 4 bases and J 2 bases, leaving 12 bases between the germline ends. A 5'RACE reaction primed in the constant segment made cDNA libraries of TCR alpha and TCR beta, and these carried sample barcodes and UMIs. From the 5' RACE reads, TCRdb called clonotypes with MiXCR, one entry per CDR3 protein. The sample yields 470,000 or so distinct CDR3 sequences, about a sixth seen once. As regards this clonotype: Its matching antigen is unknown.

V and J are TRBV9 and TRBJ1-2, with D unclear. The sequencing sample was made of PBMCs or a T cell subset sorted from them (not recorded which). This sequence originates from a man between 18 and 35 years old who had mild COVID-19 (a few samples of this study predate the infection). Cell type and time point are not known. The CDR3 nucleotides read TGTGCCAGCAGCCCCGTCGGCCGGAACTATGGCTACACCTTC. The encoded protein is CASSPVGRNYGYTF.